These 4 T cell receptor beta chains were sequenced from one sample in a study of T-cell memory formation after mild COVID-19. TCRdb independently ran MiXCR on the 5' RACE reads; one entry per CDR3 protein. The sample has some 29,000 distinct CDR3 sequences; around 15% are singletons. Sequencing was done on a sample of PBMCs or a T cell subset sorted from them (not recorded which). The receptors come from an adult who had mild COVID-19 (a few samples of this study predate the infection). Cell type and time point are not known.

This clonotype was picked up many times. The chain recombines TRBV12-3 or TRBV12-4 with TRBJ2-7, with 7 nucleotides matching TRBD2. The CDR3 is made up of 15 amino acids. V gave up 6 bases and J gave up 8 bases; unmatched junction bases: 16. As DNA, the CDR3 is TGTGCCAGCAGCACCACCGGGACTACGGGAGGCAAGCAGTACTTC. This codes for CASSTTGTTGGKQYF.

Only a few counts were recorded for this clonotype. The gene calls are TRBV5-1 and TRBJ1-1, with TRBD1 as a possible D gene (5 bases). The V end was cut by 3 bases, the J end by 1 base, with 10 bases between. Germline V CDR1 and CDR2: SGHRS, YFSETQ. The CDR3 totals 14 residues. The CDR3, as DNA: TGCGCCAGCAGCTGGGGGGACGGGAACACTGAAGCTTTCTTT. It specifies CASSWGDGNTEAFF.

This clonotype occurred many times. V usage is TRBV5-1 and J usage is TRBJ2-3, with D unresolved. The CDR3 sequence is 17 residues long. Germline CDR1 reads SGHRS; CDR2 reads YFSETQ. Trimming left V 4 bases short and J 2 bases short, with 20 bases between. The CDR3 is CASSRTYQDHITDTQYF. CDR3 DNA: TGCGCCAGCAGCCGAACCTACCAGGATCACATCACAGATACGCAGTATTTT.

This clonotype was observed at least ten times. V gene TRBV12-3 or TRBV12-4 combines with J gene TRBJ2-2; no firm D call. Trimming shortened V by 5 bases and J by 1 base, and 8 bases separated the two germline ends. This CDR3 comprises 14 residues. This chain's CDR3 is CASSLALNTGELFF. CDR3 coding DNA: TGTGCCAGCAGTCTGGCACTGAACACCGGGGAGCTGTTTTTT.